The 19 T cell receptor beta chains below were found in one sample sequenced in a study of breast tumors, draining lymph nodes, adjacent tissues. TCRdb called the multiplex PCR reads again in MiXCR, with one record for every CDR3 protein. The sample carries 85,000 to 120,000 distinct CDR3 sequences, approximately 28% recorded once. Breast cancer patients provided tissue from their axillary draining lymph nodes. The sequencing sample was made of axillary lymph node tissue. The receptors shown here come from a female donor with breast cancer. Some clones in this sample may be carry-over from other donors' samples.

This clonotype has at least ten counts. The chain recombines TRBV10-3 with TRBJ2-1; 9 nucleotides align to TRBD2. Germline CDR1 is ENHRY and CDR2 is SYGVKD. The J segment lost 7 bases and the V segment lost 3 bases, leaving 13 bases of the junction unmatched. The CDR3 length is 17 residues. CDR3 bases: TGTGCCATCAGTGAACCCTTAGCGGGGGAGGATGGAAATGAGCAGTTCTTC. Translated: CAISEPLAGEDGNEQFF.

This clonotype was detected many times. The chain recombines TRBV5-6 with TRBJ2-1; D ambiguous. Trimming cost V 4 bases and J 4 bases, with 3 bases left between them. CDR3 length: 11 amino acids. CDR1 is SGHDT, CDR2 YYEEEE, per germline. The CDR3 DNA sequence: TGTGCCAGCAGCAAATACAATGAGCAGTTCTTC. It translates to CASSKYNEQFF.

The chain joins TRBV6-4 to TRBJ2-7, with TRBD1 matching 8 bases. Germline trimming cut 10 bases from V and 2 bases from J; bases unmatched to any gene: 7. The length of the CDR3 is 13 residues. Germline V CDR1 and CDR2: MRHNA, SNTAGT. This CDR3 reads CANRTGNAYEQYF. CDR3 in DNA: TGTGCCAACCGGACAGGGAACGCCTACGAGCAGTACTTC.

This clonotype showed up many times. This CDR3 reads CASSPGTDNQPQHF. The CDR3 bases are TGCGCCAGCAGCCCCGGGACAGATAATCAGCCCCAGCATTTT. The chain joins TRBV4-1 to TRBJ1-5, with 7 nucleotides matching TRBD1. Germline assignment: CDR1 MGHRA and CDR2 YSYEKL. The CDR3 consists of 14 residues. Trimming took 4 bases from V and 4 from J; bases not matched to a gene: 4.

This clonotype was found a few times. The chain has TRBV19 and TRBJ1-1, with a weak D call TRBD1 (6 bases). Looked up from germline, CDR1 is LNHDA and CDR2 is SQIVND (reference sequence). CDR3 length: 14 residues. The V and J ends lost 6 bases and 3 bases respectively, with 14 bases between them. The CDR3 loop is CASRTRGEDTEAFF. Written as DNA, the CDR3 is TGTGCCAGTAGGACCAGGGGAGAGGACACTGAAGCTTTCTTT.

A few counts support this clonotype. A read error is possible here, since a much larger clone lies one base away. The chain uses TRBV20-1 and TRBJ1-2, with no clear D. Germline CDR1 and CDR2: DFQATT and SNEGSKA (reference sequence). The CDR3 totals 13 residues. CDR3 sequence: CSALKSGSYAYTF. The CDR3 DNA is TGCAGTGCTCTAAAATCCGGGTCCTATGCCTACACCTTC.

The chain combines TRBV6-1 with TRBJ2-1; the D gene is possibly TRBD2 (6 bases). The CDR3 is made up of 15 amino acids. The germline V gene has CDR1 MNHNS and CDR2 SASEGT. V was cut by 7 bases and J by 0 bases, with 13 bases left in between. CDR3 sequence: CASKLAGSSYNEQFF. CDR3 coding DNA: TGTGCCAGCAAGCTCGCGGGAAGCTCCTACAATGAGCAGTTCTTC.

The table lists this clonotype with many counts. DNA for the CDR3: TGTGCCACTGGACAGGGGGCCTTCTACGAGCAGTACTTC. This translates into CATGQGAFYEQYF. The V and J genes are TRBV10-3 and TRBJ2-7, with TRBD1 identical over 11 bases. The V gene's germline CDR1 is ENHRY and CDR2 SYGVKD. CDR3 length: 13 residues. V lost 10 bases and J lost 3; bases outside the gene matches: 5.

This clonotype was seen at least ten times. This chain joins TRBV20-1 and TRBJ2-5, with D perhaps matching TRBD1 or TRBD2 (5 bases each). Germline CDR1 and CDR2: DFQATT and SNEGSKA (reference sequence). The germline V and J ends were trimmed by 7 bases and 4 bases, with 16 bases remaining between them. The CDR3 sequence is 13 residues long. The CDR3 region is CSGSDGGRETQYF. CDR3 nucleotides: TGCAGTGGCTCGGATGGGGGACGAGAGACCCAGTACTTC.

Many counts were recorded for this clonotype. This chain links TRBV15 with TRBJ1-5, with D possibly being TRBD1 (6 bases). From germline, CDR1 is LNHNV and CDR2 YYDKDF (reference sequence). Trimming removed 5 bases from V and 3 bases from J, with 8 bases in between. There are 13 residues in the CDR3. The CDR3 DNA sequence: TGTGCCACCAGCGGACAGTACAATCAGCCCCAGCATTTT. Protein product: CATSGQYNQPQHF.

As regards this clonotype: The junction departs from the called germline gene at one end, perhaps through a read error. V usage is TRBV9 and J usage is TRBJ2-3; a possible D gene is TRBD2 (6 bases). CDR3 length equals 15 residues. Germline V CDR1 and CDR2: SGDLS, YYNGEE. The CDR3 sequence is CASSVVADITGTPYF. For the CDR3, the DNA is TGTGCCAGCAGCGTAGTAGCGGACATAACAGGTACGCCGTATTTT.

This clonotype was seen repeatedly, ten times or more. The CDR3 DNA follows: TGTGCCACCCAGTCGGGGATCGCAGAAAAACTGTTTTTT. Protein sequence: CATQSGIAEKLFF. The chain joins TRBV18 to TRBJ1-4; D gene uncertain. The germline gives CDR1 KGHSH, CDR2 LQKENI. The CDR3 runs to 13 residues. Trimming shortened V by 10 bases and J by 8 bases, and 17 bases separated the two germline ends.

This clonotype was observed many times. The V gene is TRBV7-3, the J gene TRBJ2-3; unclear D gene. Deletions cut 0 bases from V and 3 bases from J, with 4 bases between. CDR3 length: 13 residues. Looked up from germline, CDR1 is SGHTA and CDR2 is FQGTGA. CDR3 bases: TGTGCCAGCAGCTTAACCCAGACAGATACGCAGTATTTT. Encoded protein: CASSLTQTDTQYF.

As concerns this clonotype: At one end, the junction sequence differs from germline, possibly due to a read error. The rearrangement uses TRBV20-1 and TRBJ2-7; the match to TRBD2 covers 7 bases. The CDR3 is made up of 14 amino acids. In germline, CDR1 is DFQATT, CDR2 SNEGSKA (reference sequence). Here the CDR3 DNA reads TGCAGTGCTACCTATCAGCGGGGCGCCTACGAGCAGCACTTC. Amino acids: CSATYQRGAYEQHF.

V usage is TRBV20-1 and J usage is TRBJ2-2, with 7 bases that match TRBD1. V lost 2 bases to trimming and J lost 1 base; unmatched junction nucleotides: 7. Germline loops: CDR1 DFQATT, CDR2 SNEGSKA (reference sequence). This CDR3 is 16 amino acids long. CDR3 DNA: TGCAGTGCTAGACCCCAGACAGGGTGGAACACCGGGGAGCTGTTTTTT. Amino acid sequence: CSARPQTGWNTGELFF.

This clonotype appeared many times. CDR3 amino acids: CAISTNNKRGYGYTF. Here the CDR3 DNA reads TGTGCCATCAGTACGAATAACAAACGGGGCTATGGCTACACCTTC. The chain employs TRBV10-3 and TRBJ1-2; D call uncertain. CDR3 size: 15 residues. The germline CDR1 and CDR2 sequences are ENHRY and SYGVKD. The V and J ends lost 5 bases and 4 bases respectively, with 17 bases between them.

This clonotype was counted ten times or more. The V call is TRBV9, the J call TRBJ2-3; D is perhaps TRBD2 (6 bases). The V end was cut by 3 bases, the J end by 0 bases, with 11 bases between. CDR1 is SGDLS, CDR2 YYNGEE, per germline. CDR3 length equals 15 residues. The DNA of the CDR3 is TGTGCCAGCAGCGCCTCCGGGACTAGCACAGATACGCAGTATTTT. This gives the protein CASSASGTSTDTQYF. Full variable domain (missing parts from reference TRBV9 and TRBJ2-3): DSGVTQTPKHLITATGQRVTLRCSPRSGDLSVYWYQQSLDQGLQFLIQYYNGEERAKGNILERFSAQQFPDLHSELNLSSLELGDSALYFCASSASGTSTDTQYFGPGTRLTVL.

This clonotype was seen at least ten times. This chain joins TRBV27 and TRBJ2-5; D possibly corresponds to TRBD1 (6 bases). The CDR3 extends over 17 amino acids. The germline V and J ends were trimmed by 6 bases and 5 bases, with 25 bases remaining between them. Germline CDR1 reads MNHEY; CDR2 reads SMNVEV (reference sequence). The CDR3 loop is CASSLRPLGASRETQYF. CDR3 nucleotide sequence: TGTGCCAGCAGCTTACGCCCGTTGGGGGCTAGCAGGGAGACCCAGTACTTC.

Note on this clonotype: This could be a read error, since a much larger clone is one nucleotide away. Since the CDR3 does not end with the conserved phenylalanine or tryptophan, this likely comes from a read error. CDR3 protein: CAGSPPDRGKQETQYS. Here the CDR3 DNA reads TGTGCCGGTAGTCCGCCGGACAGGGGTAAACAAGAGACCCAGTACTCC. This chain joins TRBV19 and TRBJ2-5; 9 bases line up with TRBD1. Germline V CDR1 and CDR2: LNHDA, SQIVND (reference sequence). The CDR3 is 16 amino acids.